Listed below are T cell receptor beta chains from one sample, sequenced in a study of cytomegalovirus exposure and HLA in healthy donors. Sequencing was performed with immunoSEQ multiplex PCR; in TCRdb, only in-frame clones are kept and a portion is missing. There are fewer than 200,000 clones in the sample; 65% to 85% occur only once, and roughly 4.8% lies in the top ten. Specimen: PBMCs. All receptors come from a woman aged 45-60 years in good health and CMV-seropositive. Each CDR3 is given with its conserved first and last residue. D genes are given only for firm matches. Rows may omit the clone size; those that give it use once, few, many or a size class.

v_gene,d_gene,abundance,j_gene,CDR3nt,CDR3aa
TRBV5-4,NA,few,TRBJ1-1,TGTGCCAGCAGCTTGAGAGTGAACACTGAAGCTTTCTTT,CASSLRVNTEAFF
TRBV7-8,TRBD1,NA,TRBJ1-6,TGTGCCAGCAGCCGGGACAGCGACAATTTGCTCCACTTT,CASSRDSDNLLHF
TRBV2,TRBD2,NA,TRBJ2-1,TGTGCCAGCAGTCGACTAGCGGGGGGGGACAATGAGCAGTTCTTC,CASSRLAGGDNEQFF
TRBV9,NA,NA,TRBJ2-5,TGTGCCAGCAGCCCTACTACCGACAGTAAGGAAGAGACCCAGTACTTC,CASSPTTDSKEETQYF
TRBV28,TRBD2,NA,TRBJ2-1,TGTGCCAGCAACGAACCCGGCGGGGGGCGGGACAATGAGCAGTTCTTC,CASNEPGGGRDNEQFF
TRBV19,NA,once,TRBJ2-2,TGTGCCAGTAGGAAACAGGGCACCGGGGAGCTGTTTTTT,CASRKQGTGELFF
TRBV7-6,NA,NA,TRBJ2-2,TGTGCCAGCAGCTTAACTTACAGCCCGAACACCGGGGAGCTGTTTTTT,CASSLTYSPNTGELFF
TRBV19,NA,few,TRBJ2-7,TGTGCCAGTAGTCCGACAGGGAGGTACGAGCAGTACTTC,CASSPTGRYEQYF
TRBV23-1,NA,NA,TRBJ2-1,TGCGCCAGCAGTCAAGCTCTCCCGGGTGATTCCTCCTGGAATGAGCAGTTCTTC,CASSQALPGDSSWNEQFF
TRBV18,NA,NA,TRBJ1-6,TGTGCCAGCTCACCAGGGAGCAATTCACCCCTCCACTTT,CASSPGSNSPLHF
TRBV5-1,NA,NA,TRBJ2-3,TGCGCCAGCAGCTTGGGGGAGGTTAAGGCAGATACGCAGTATTTT,CASSLGEVKADTQYF
TRBV11-3,NA,NA,TRBJ2-5,TGTGCCAGCAGCTTAGGCACACAAGAGACCCAGTACTTC,CASSLGTQETQYF
TRBV18,TRBD1,NA,TRBJ1-5,TGTGCCAGCTCACCGACAGGGGGCAATCAGCCCCAGCATTTT,CASSPTGGNQPQHF
TRBV7-3,NA,NA,TRBJ2-1,TGTGCCAGCAGCTTATCGCGGGGTGTTTACAATGAGCAGTTCTTC,CASSLSRGVYNEQFF
TRBV9,TRBD1,NA,TRBJ1-2,TGTGCCAGCAGCGTAGCTCCCAGGGGGAACTATGGCTACACCTTC,CASSVAPRGNYGYTF
TRBV9,NA,NA,TRBJ1-1,TGTGCCAGCAGCCCTCAACAGGGAGGGTACACTGAAGCTTTCTTT,CASSPQQGGYTEAFF
TRBV5-1,TRBD1,few,TRBJ2-1,TGCGCCAGCAGCAGGGGGCCGGGCTCTAATGAGCAGTTCTTC,CASSRGPGSNEQFF
TRBV19,NA,NA,TRBJ1-1,TGTGCCAGTAGTTCCGATAACAGGGTAGCTGAAGCTTTCTTT,CASSSDNRVAEAFF
TRBV4-1,NA,once,TRBJ2-1,TGCGCCAGCAGCCAAAAAACCACAGGCAATGAGCAGTTCTTC,CASSQKTTGNEQFF
TRBV4-2,NA,NA,TRBJ1-5,TGTGCCAGCAGCCCTGAGCCAGCAGGGTTTGATCAGCCCCAGCATTTT,CASSPEPAGFDQPQHF
TRBV12-5,TRBD1,NA,TRBJ2-2,TGTGCTAGTGGTTTCATCTTGGAAGCAGGGGGAAGTACCGGGGAGCTGTTTTTT,CASGFILEAGGSTGELFF
TRBV19,TRBD1,NA,TRBJ1-1,TGTGCCAGTAGTATACGGCCAGGGGGCCCTGAAGCTTTCTTT,CASSIRPGGPEAFF
TRBV4-3,NA,NA,TRBJ1-5,TGCGCCAGCAGCCAAGATGGGACGGCCAGGGAGGGTCAGCCCCAGCATTTT,CASSQDGTAREGQPQHF
TRBV23-1,TRBD2,once,TRBJ2-7,TGCGCCAGCAGTCAATCCGGGGGAGGGCAGGCATTGGGCTACGAGCAGTACTTC,CASSQSGGGQALGYEQYF
TRBV11-2,TRBD2,NA,TRBJ2-1,TGTGCCAGCAGCCCAATAAGCGGGGACCGCTACAATGAGCAGTTCTTC,CASSPISGDRYNEQFF
TRBV13,TRBD2,NA,TRBJ2-3,TGTGCCAGCAGCTATTCCCAACCACTAGCGGACAACACAGATACGCAGTATTTT,CASSYSQPLADNTDTQYF
TRBV6-1,TRBD1,NA,TRBJ1-1,TGTGCCAGCAGTGAAGCGGACAGGGGAACTGAAGCTTTCTTT,CASSEADRGTEAFF
TRBV7-9,NA,NA,TRBJ2-1,TGTGCCAGCAGCTTACAGGGGTATTCGGACTCTAGGGACAATGAGCAGTTCTTC,CASSLQGYSDSRDNEQFF
TRBV25-1,NA,NA,TRBJ1-1,TGTGCCACCCGGCCCGGGACAAGTAACACTGAAGCTTTCTTT,CATRPGTSNTEAFF
TRBV19,TRBD1,NA,TRBJ2-4,TGTGCCAGTCGGGAACAGGGGGCGCAGAACATTCAGTACTTC,CASREQGAQNIQYF
TRBV19,TRBD1,NA,TRBJ2-7,TGTGCCAGTAGTCGACAGGGAAGAAGGGGGTACGAGCAGTACTTC,CASSRQGRRGYEQYF
TRBV28,TRBD2,once,TRBJ2-7,TGTGCCAGTCAGTCGCGGGAGGCGATGTACGAGCAGTACTTC,CASQSREAMYEQYF
TRBV27,NA,NA,TRBJ1-1,TGTGCCAGCAGTCCTCGATTGAGGAACACTGAAGCTTTCTTT,CASSPRLRNTEAFF
TRBV9,NA,NA,TRBJ2-2,TGTGCCAGCAGCCCCAAACCCTGGGGGGTCGCCGGGGAGCTGTTTTTT,CASSPKPWGVAGELFF
TRBV7-9,NA,NA,TRBJ1-1,TGTTCCAGCAGCTTTATGACAGGACGGAACACTGAAGCTTTCTTT,CSSSFMTGRNTEAFF
TRBV5-1,TRBD2,NA,TRBJ2-3,TGCGCCAGCAGCTTAGGAAGCGGGAGGGGCACAGATACGCAGTATTTT,CASSLGSGRGTDTQYF
TRBV18,NA,NA,TRBJ2-1,TGTGCCAGCTCACAATGGCGGGCAGCGACTCACAATGAGCAGTTCTTC,CASSQWRAATHNEQFF
TRBV28,NA,NA,TRBJ2-2,TGTGCCGTCCCGACTTGGGACACCGGGGAGCTGTTTTTT,CAVPTWDTGELFF
TRBV7-9,TRBD1,once,TRBJ1-5,TGTGCCAGCAGCCCTAACGCAGGGGGCGGGAATCAGCCCCAGCATTTT,CASSPNAGGGNQPQHF
TRBV5-4,NA,NA,TRBJ2-1,TGTGCCAGCAGTGCTTGGAGCAATGAGCAGTTCTTC,CASSAWSNEQFF
TRBV14,NA,NA,TRBJ2-1,TGTGCCAGCAGCCAAGAACCAGAGGGCGATGAGCAGTTCTTC,CASSQEPEGDEQFF